This T cell receptor (beta chain) was recorded in a study of neurological immune-mediated disorders. Time point here: longitudinal time-point 3. This clonotype appeared a few times. Germline lookup yields CDR1 LGHDT and CDR2 YNNKEL (reference sequence). Trimming shortened V by 1 base and J by 9 bases, and 13 bases separated the two germline ends. The CDR3 totals 14 residues. The cDNA came from 5'RACE with 10-nucleotide random UMIs. Using its own MiXCR run on the 5' RACE reads, TCRdb lists one record per CDR3 protein. The sample comprises around 100,000 distinct CDR3 sequences, 10% to 12% of which are singletons, and about 3% rests with the top ten.

The clonotype was recovered from a female donor with HTLV-1-associated myelopathy (HAM/TSP). The material sequenced was PBMCs. J is TRBJ1-5 and V is TRBV3-1; a possible D gene is TRBD1 (6 bases). The CDR3 nucleotides are TGTGCCAGCAGCCAAGGGACAGCGGCCCGGCCCCAGCATTTT. Protein product: CASSQGTAARPQHF.